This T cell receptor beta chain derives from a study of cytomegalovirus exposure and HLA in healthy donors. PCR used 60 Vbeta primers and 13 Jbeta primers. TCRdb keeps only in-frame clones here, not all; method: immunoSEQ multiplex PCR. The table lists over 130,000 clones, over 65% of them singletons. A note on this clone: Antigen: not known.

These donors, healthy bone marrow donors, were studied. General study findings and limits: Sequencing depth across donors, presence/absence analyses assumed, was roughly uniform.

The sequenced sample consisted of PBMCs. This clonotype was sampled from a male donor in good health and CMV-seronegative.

CDR3 in amino acids: CASSQEGASGNGNEQFF. The CDR3 nucleotides read TGCGCCAGCAGCCAAGAGGGTGCTAGCGGGAATGGCAATGAGCAGTTCTTC. The rearrangement links TRBV4-1 to TRBJ2-1, with 9 bases matching TRBD2. The CDR3 totals 17 residues. In germline, CDR1 is MGHRA, CDR2 YSYEKL. Trimming at V came to 0 bases and at J to 6 bases, leaving 9 bases not matched to a gene.